This entry features one TCR beta chain sequence. These data belong to a study of regulatory T cells in long-lasting Graves disease. V dropped 5 bases and J dropped 5; count of bases not matched to a gene: 9. Germline CDR1 is SGHTA and CDR2 is FQGNSA. CDR3 length equals 14 residues. Arm-PCR with iRepertoire HTBI primers amplified the CDR3 regions for these TCR beta libraries. In the authors' workflow: In the combined samples, approximately 64 TRBV and 14 TRBJ segments were identified. TCRdb re-called the multiplex PCR reads through MiXCR, storing one row per CDR3 protein. TCRdb's processing, not the authors', yielded these V and J calls. This table holds nearly 350,000 distinct CDR3 sequences, 15% to 20% found once. Stated time point: persistent/refractory GD, antithyroid drugs over 5 years with positive TRAb. Scientists built the TCR library using RNA that was extracted from PBMCs.

The source is a female donor with Graves disease. Specimen: peripheral blood mononuclear cells (PBMCs), collected when the disease was refractory, from a patient treated with antithyroid drugs. The V and J genes are TRBV7-2 and TRBJ2-7, with 7 positions matching TRBD1. CDR3 DNA sequence: TGTGCCAGCAGCACCTCAGGGGGATCGGACGAGCAGTACTTC. This sequence encodes CASSTSGGSDEQYF.